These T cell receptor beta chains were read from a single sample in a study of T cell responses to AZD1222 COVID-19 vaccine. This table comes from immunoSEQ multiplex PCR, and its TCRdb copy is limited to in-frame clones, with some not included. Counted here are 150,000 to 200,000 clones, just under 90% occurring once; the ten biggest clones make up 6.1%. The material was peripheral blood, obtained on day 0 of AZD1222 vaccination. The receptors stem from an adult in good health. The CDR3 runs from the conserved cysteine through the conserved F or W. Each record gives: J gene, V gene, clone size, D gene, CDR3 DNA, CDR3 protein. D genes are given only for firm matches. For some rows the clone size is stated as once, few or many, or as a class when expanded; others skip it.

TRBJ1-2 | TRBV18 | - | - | TGTGCCAGCTCACCAGGCAGGGCCCTCTTTGGCTACACCTTC | CASSPGRALFGYTF
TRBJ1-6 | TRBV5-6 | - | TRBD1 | TGTGCCAGCAGCGGTCGGACAGGAGGCAATTCACCCCTCCACTTT | CASSGRTGGNSPLHF
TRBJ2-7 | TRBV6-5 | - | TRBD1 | TGTGCCAGCAGAGACCCGGGACAGGGGGCTCAACAGTACTTC | CASRDPGQGAQQYF
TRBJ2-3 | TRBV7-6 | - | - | TGTGCCAGCAGCGTTAGTGGGTTTCCTACGCAGTATTTT | CASSVSGFPTQYF
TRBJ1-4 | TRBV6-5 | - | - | TGTGCCAGCAGAAGGACATCCTCGGATGAAAAACTGTTTTTT | CASRRTSSDEKLFF
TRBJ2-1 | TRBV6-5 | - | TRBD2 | TGTGCCAGCAGTTACGGGCGGGGGAGTAGCAATGAGCAGTTCTTC | CASSYGRGSSNEQFF
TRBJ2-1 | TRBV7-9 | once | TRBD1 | TGTGCCAGCAGCCTCCAGGGACAGAACTACAATGAGCAGTTCTTC | CASSLQGQNYNEQFF
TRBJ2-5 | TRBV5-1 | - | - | TGCGCCAGCAGCCCCTTCACAGCCAGGGGAGAGACCCAGTACTTC | CASSPFTARGETQYF
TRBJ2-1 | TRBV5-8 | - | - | TGTGCCAGCAGCGGGCGCGGAGGGTATCAGTTCTTC | CASSGRGGYQFF
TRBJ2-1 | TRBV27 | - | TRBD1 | TGTGCCAGCAGACTCCCGGGACAGGGTGTTGATGAGCAGTTCTTC | CASRLPGQGVDEQFF
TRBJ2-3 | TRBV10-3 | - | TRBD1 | TGTGCCATCAGAGGACAGGGCACAGATACGCAGTATTTT | CAIRGQGTDTQYF
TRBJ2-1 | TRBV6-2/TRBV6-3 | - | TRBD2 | TGTGCCAGCAGTTCTAGCGGGGATTACAATGAGCAGTTCTTC | CASSSSGDYNEQFF
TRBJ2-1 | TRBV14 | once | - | TGTGCCAGCAGCCGGGCTAATGAGCAGTTCTTC | CASSRANEQFF
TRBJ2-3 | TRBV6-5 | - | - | TGTGCCAGCAGCGGTAAGGTTAGCACAGATACGCAGTATTTT | CASSGKVSTDTQYF
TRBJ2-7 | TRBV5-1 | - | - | TGCGCCAGCACCCTAATCCCCGGGAACCACGAGCAGTACTTC | CASTLIPGNHEQYF
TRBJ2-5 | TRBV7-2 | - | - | TGTGCCAGCAGTCGATCAGTTCTGGAGACCCAGTACTTC | CASSRSVLETQYF
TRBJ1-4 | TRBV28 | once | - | TGTGCCAGCAGTCCACGTGTCAGGGCAGCTAATGAAAAACTGTTTTTT | CASSPRVRAANEKLFF
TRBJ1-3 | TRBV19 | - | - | TGTGCCAGTAGTACAGGGTTCGGAAACACCATATATTTT | CASSTGFGNTIYF
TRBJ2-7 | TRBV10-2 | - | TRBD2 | TGCGCCAGCACTGATTCCACTAGCGGGCGGTACGAGCAGTACTTC | CASTDSTSGRYEQYF
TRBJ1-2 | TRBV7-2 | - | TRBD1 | TGTGCCAGCAGCTCGGGACAGGGTTTAGCCCACACCTTC | CASSSGQGLAHTF
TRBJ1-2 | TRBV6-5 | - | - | TGTGCCAGCAGAAGTCCTGCGGATAACTATGGCTACACCTTC | CASRSPADNYGYTF
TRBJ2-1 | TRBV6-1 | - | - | TGTGCCAGCAGTGAAGCAACACGAGCCTTCGTTAATGAGCAGTTCTTC | CASSEATRAFVNEQFF
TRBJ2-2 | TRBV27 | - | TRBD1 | TGTGCCAGCAGTATAAGGACAGGGAGTACCGGGGAGCTGTTTTTT | CASSIRTGSTGELFF
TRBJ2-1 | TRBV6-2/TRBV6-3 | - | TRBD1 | TGTGCCAGCAGTCCGGGACAGGGAGGGGGCTACAATGAGCAGTTCTTC | CASSPGQGGGYNEQFF
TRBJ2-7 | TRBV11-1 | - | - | TGTGCCAGCAGCTTACAGGAGAGCAACTACGAGCAGTACTTC | CASSLQESNYEQYF
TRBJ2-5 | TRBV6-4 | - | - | TGTGCCAGCAGTGACGGGGGAACAGCCCAAGAGACCCAGTACTTC | CASSDGGTAQETQYF
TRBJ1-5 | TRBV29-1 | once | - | TGCAGCGTTGAAGAAGGAGGAATCAATCAGCCCCAGCATTTT | CSVEEGGINQPQHF
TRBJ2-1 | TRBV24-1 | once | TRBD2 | TGTGCCACCAGTGCCCCCGGGACTAGCGGAAATGAGCAGTTCTTC | CATSAPGTSGNEQFF
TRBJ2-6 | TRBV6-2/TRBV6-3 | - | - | TGTGCCAGCAGTTACTCGTCAGGGCCCCTCTCTGGGGCCAACGTCCTGACTTTC | CASSYSSGPLSGANVLTF
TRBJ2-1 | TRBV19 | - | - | TGTGCCAGTAGGACTGGGGCCGGGGCTCAGTTCTTC | CASRTGAGAQFF
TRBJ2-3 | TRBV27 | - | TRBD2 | TGTGCCAGCAGTTTTGGGACTAGCGGGAACCCAGATACGCAGTATTTT | CASSFGTSGNPDTQYF
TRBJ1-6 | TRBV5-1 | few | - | TGCGCCAGCAGCTTTGGGGGGCCCAACTCCTATAATTCACCCCTCCACTTT | CASSFGGPNSYNSPLHF
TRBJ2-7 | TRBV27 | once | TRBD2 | TGTGCCAGCAGTCCTCCGGGACTAGCGACTTACGAGCAGTACTTC | CASSPPGLATYEQYF
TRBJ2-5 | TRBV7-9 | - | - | TGTGCCAGCAGAACAGAAGAGACCCAGTACTTC | CASRTEETQYF
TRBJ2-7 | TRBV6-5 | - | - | TGTGCCAGCAGTCCTCCAGGGGACGAGCAGTACTTC | CASSPPGDEQYF
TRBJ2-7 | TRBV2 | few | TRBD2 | TGTGCCAGCAGCCCCGGTGAGATCGCGGGAGGGTACGAGCAGTACTTC | CASSPGEIAGGYEQYF
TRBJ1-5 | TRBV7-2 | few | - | TGTGCCAGCAGTTATGGAAGAGGAAGCAATCAGCCCCAGCATTTT | CASSYGRGSNQPQHF
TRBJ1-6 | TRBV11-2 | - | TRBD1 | TGTGCCAGCAGCCCCTTAGACAGGGGGCTTAATTCACCCCTCCACTTT | CASSPLDRGLNSPLHF
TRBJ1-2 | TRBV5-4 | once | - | TGTGCCAGCAGCTTGGCTAACAGTTATGGCTACACCTTC | CASSLANSYGYTF
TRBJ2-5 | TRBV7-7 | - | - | TGTGCTAGCAGCCCCCCCGGGACGGAGACCCAGTACTTC | CASSPPGTETQYF
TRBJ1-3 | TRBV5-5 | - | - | TGTGCCAGCAGCATAACAGGGACGGGAAACACCATATATTTT | CASSITGTGNTIYF
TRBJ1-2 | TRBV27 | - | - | TGTGCCAGCAGTCCCTCCGGGGGGCGCCAAGGTGGCTACACCTTC | CASSPSGGRQGGYTF
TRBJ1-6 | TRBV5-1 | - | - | TGCGCCAGCAGCTTGGAGGGGAATTCACCCCTCCACTTT | CASSLEGNSPLHF
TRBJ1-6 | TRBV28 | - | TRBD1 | TGTGCCAGCAGCCCGGGACAGAATAATTCACCCCTCCACTTT | CASSPGQNNSPLHF
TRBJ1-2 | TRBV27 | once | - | TGTGCCAGTGCTCACCCCTACCGGGCCTCAGGGGGCTACACCTTC | CASAHPYRASGGYTF
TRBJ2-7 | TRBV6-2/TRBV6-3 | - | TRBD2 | TGTGCCAGCAGTTACTCAGCGGGAGCCCCATGGGGGCAGTACTTC | CASSYSAGAPWGQYF
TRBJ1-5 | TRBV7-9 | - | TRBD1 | TGTGCCAGCAGCTCATCAAGTAGACAGGGGGTCTATCAGCCCCAGCATTTT | CASSSSSRQGVYQPQHF
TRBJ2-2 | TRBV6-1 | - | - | - | CASSEPGTSGFGNGELFF
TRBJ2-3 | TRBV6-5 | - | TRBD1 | TGTGCCAGCAGTTACCACCGGGACAGGGCCACAGATACGCAGTATTTT | CASSYHRDRATDTQYF
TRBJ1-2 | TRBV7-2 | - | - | TGTGCCAGCAGCTTAGGAGGAGCAGGTTCCGGTGGCTACACCTTC | CASSLGGAGSGGYTF
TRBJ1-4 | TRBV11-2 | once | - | TGTGCCAGCAGCCTGGACAGCTGGGAAAAACTGTTTTTT | CASSLDSWEKLFF
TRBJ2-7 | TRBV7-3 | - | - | TGTGCCAGCAGTAAAGTTCAGGGGTACGAGCAGTACTTC | CASSKVQGYEQYF
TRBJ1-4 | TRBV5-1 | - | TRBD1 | TGCGCCAGCAGCGTGACAGGGTCAGCAACTAATGAAAAACTGTTTTTT | CASSVTGSATNEKLFF
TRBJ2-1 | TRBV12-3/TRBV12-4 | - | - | TGTGCCAGCAATCAGGGAGGCTACAATGAGCAGTTCTTC | CASNQGGYNEQFF
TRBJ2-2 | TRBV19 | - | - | TGTGCCAGTAGTATAGGAGGGGCCTACACCGGGGAGCTGTTTTTT | CASSIGGAYTGELFF
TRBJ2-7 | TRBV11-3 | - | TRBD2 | TGTGCCAGCAGCTCGGGACTAGCGGGAGTCGACTACGAGCAGTACTTC | CASSSGLAGVDYEQYF